These 29 T cell receptor beta chains came from one sample sequenced in a study of cytomegalovirus exposure and HLA in healthy donors. Amplification used 60 Vbeta primers and 13 Jbeta primers. Clones were sequenced by immunoSEQ multiplex PCR, and TCRdb holds only the in-frame ones, with some missing. The sample comprises 90,000 to 100,000 clones, 69% of which are singletons, and 1.2% rests with the top ten. The specimen sequenced was PBMCs. Every receptor here comes from a female donor in good health and CMV-seronegative.

The V and J genes are TRBV27 and TRBJ2-7; 8 nucleotides line up with TRBD1. Germline assignment: CDR1 MNHEY and CDR2 SMNVEV (reference sequence). V trimming: 5 bases; J trimming: 0 bases; junction bases outside the gene matches: 3. This CDR3 is built from 14 residues. This chain's CDR3 is CASSHGQGSYEQYF. CDR3 in DNA: TGTGCCAGCAGTCACGGACAGGGCTCCTACGAGCAGTACTTC.

A few counts support this clone. The chain combines TRBV30 with TRBJ1-1; D may be TRBD1 (6 bases). CDR3 length: 13 amino acids. CDR1 and CDR2 (germline): GTSNPN, SVGIG (reference sequence). Trimming shortened V by 3 bases and J by 1 base, and 9 bases separated the two germline ends. The CDR3 nucleotides are TGTGCCTGGAGCCGGACAGAGAACACTGAAGCTTTCTTT. Its protein is CAWSRTENTEAFF.

As for this clone: Sequence at one end of the junction differs from germline and may be a read error. The chain is built from TRBV7-9 and TRBJ1-4; D not certain. The germline V gene encodes CDR1 SEHNR and CDR2 FQNEAQ (reference sequence). The CDR3 is made up of 17 amino acids. The CDR3 spells CDSSLVNPGFTNEKLFF. The CDR3 coding sequence is TGTGACAGCAGCTTAGTAAATCCCGGGTTCACTAATGAAAAACTGTTTTTT.

The gene calls are TRBV7-2 and TRBJ1-2, with 8 bases lining up with TRBD1. Unmatched junction bases numbered 8, after V lost 3 bases and J lost 8 bases. This CDR3 has 14 residues. The germline CDR1 and CDR2 sequences are SGHTA and FQGNSA. In DNA, the CDR3 is TGTGCCAGCAGCTTGGCCCGGACAGGGAAGGGCTACACCTTC. Translation gives CASSLARTGKGYTF.

This chain uses TRBV18 with TRBJ2-5; D is ambiguous. There are 12 residues in the CDR3. CDR1 is KGHSH, CDR2 LQKENI, per germline. Trimming pared 3 bases from V and 3 bases from J, leaving 5 bases between. CDR3 residues: CASSPTEETQYF. The CDR3, as DNA: TGTGCCAGCTCACCCACAGAAGAGACCCAGTACTTC.

The V call is TRBV9, the J call TRBJ2-3, with TRBD2 matching 12 bases. Germline lookup yields CDR1 SGDLS and CDR2 YYNGEE. With V trimmed by 0 bases and J by 4 bases, 6 bases remained unmatched. The CDR3 covers 17 residues. CDR3 DNA: TGTGCCAGCAGCGTAGTCCCCGCTAGCGGGGGGGCAGATACGCAGTATTTT. Translating it yields CASSVVPASGGADTQYF. Supplemented by reference TRBV9 and TRBJ2-3, the full variable domain reads DSGVTQTPKHLITATGQRVTLRCSPRSGDLSVYWYQQSLDQGLQFLIQYYNGEERAKGNILERFSAQQFPDLHSELNLSSLELGDSALYFCASSVVPASGGADTQYFGPGTRLTVL.

The chain carries TRBV19 and TRBJ1-4; 9 bases agree with TRBD1. Trimming removed 10 bases from V and 6 bases from J; junction bases left unmatched: 6. The CDR3 sequence is 13 residues long. From germline, CDR1 is LNHDA and CDR2 SQIVND (reference sequence). CDR3 amino acids: CAIPGQGDEKLFF. CDR3 sequence (DNA): TGTGCCATCCCGGGACAGGGAGATGAAAAACTGTTTTTT.

The chain couples TRBV6-5 to TRBJ2-1; D possibly corresponds to TRBD2 (5 bases). Deletions cut 6 bases from V and 10 bases from J, with 22 bases between. The V gene's germline CDR1 is MNHEY and CDR2 SVGAGI. The CDR3 has 15 amino acids. DNA of the CDR3: TGTGCCAGCAGACTAGATACTTCCGAAGCGCGGGAGCAGTTCTTC. Protein sequence: CASRLDTSEAREQFF.

In this sample, this clone turned up a few times. The CDR3 here is CASSQTYEQYF. The CDR3 DNA reads as TGTGCCAGCAGCCAGACTTACGAGCAGTACTTC. The chain links TRBV4-2 to TRBJ2-7, with D unresolved. This CDR3 is built from 11 residues. The V end was cut by 3 bases, the J end by 4 bases, with 4 bases between. CDR1 is LGHNA and CDR2 is YNFKEQ in the germline V gene.

The J gene is TRBJ1-5, the V gene TRBV19, with a weak D call TRBD1 (6 bases). V shed 10 bases and J shed 4 bases, with 11 bases lying between them. Germline V gene data show CDR1 as LNHDA and CDR2 as SQIVND (reference sequence). The CDR3 runs to 12 residues. DNA for the CDR3: TGTGCCACCAACCAGGGGAATCAGCCCCAGCATTTT. Translation gives CATNQGNQPQHF.

This chain joins TRBV28 and TRBJ1-4; TRBD1 matches 8 bases. The CDR3 contains 14 residues. From germline, CDR1 is MDHEN and CDR2 SYDVKM. V lost 5 bases and J lost 8; bases outside the gene matches: 7. Here the CDR3 reads CASSPDRGREKLFF. For the CDR3, the DNA is TGTGCCAGCAGTCCCGACAGGGGTAGGGAAAAACTGTTTTTT.

This chain uses TRBV6-5 with TRBJ2-5; D is uncertain. V lost 5 bases and J 1 base, leaving 8 bases between the germline ends. The CDR3 is 13 amino acids. Germline V CDR1 and CDR2: MNHEY, SVGAGI. The CDR3 reads CASSKLPQETQYF. The CDR3 nucleotides read TGTGCCAGCAGTAAACTACCCCAAGAGACCCAGTACTTC.

The chain uses TRBV2 and TRBJ1-3; D is possibly TRBD1 (5 bases). The germline V and J ends were trimmed by 3 bases and 4 bases, with 7 bases remaining between them. CDR1 is SNHLY and CDR2 is FYNNEI in the germline V gene. The CDR3 contains 13 residues. CDR3 sequence: CASSDRAGNTIYF. The CDR3 nucleotides read TGTGCCAGCAGTGACAGGGCAGGAAACACCATATATTTT.

The V gene is TRBV28, the J gene TRBJ2-7; the match to TRBD2 covers 7 bases. The germline V gene has CDR1 MDHEN and CDR2 SYDVKM. The CDR3 is 16 residues long. V was clipped by 4 bases and J by 0 bases; unmatched bases: 9. CDR3 amino acids: CASSSTGRKSSYEQYF. Here the CDR3 DNA reads TGTGCCAGCAGTTCCACCGGGAGGAAGAGCTCCTACGAGCAGTACTTC.

The chain carries TRBV6-1 and TRBJ1-5, with D possibly TRBD1 on 5 matching bases. The CDR3 is made up of 16 amino acids. Germline assignment: CDR1 MNHNS and CDR2 SASEGT. V shed 4 bases and J shed 0 bases, with 13 bases lying between them. This chain's CDR3 is CASSAPGGYSNQPQHF. In nucleotides, the CDR3 is TGTGCCAGCAGTGCCCCGGGGGGGTATAGCAATCAGCCCCAGCATTTT.

The rearrangement joins TRBV7-3 to TRBJ2-3, with D uncertain. Trimming took off 1 base at V and 0 bases at J, with 11 bases between the two ends. This CDR3 contains 16 residues. Germline CDR1 reads SGHTA; CDR2 reads FQGTGA. In DNA form, the CDR3 reads TGTGCCAGCAGCTTAATGGGTCAGACTAGCACAGATACGCAGTATTTT. It is translated as CASSLMGQTSTDTQYF.

This clone was observed once. The chain couples TRBV13 to TRBJ1-4; D is possibly TRBD1 (5 bases). The V gene's germline CDR1 is PRHDT and CDR2 FYEKMQ (reference sequence). The germline V and J ends were trimmed by 0 bases and 8 bases, with 10 bases remaining between them. The CDR3 runs to 14 residues. CDR3 in DNA: TGTGCCAGCAGCTTAGGCAGGGCGGCCGAAAAACTGTTTTTT. Its protein is CASSLGRAAEKLFF.

The V gene is TRBV13, the J gene TRBJ2-3, with 9 bases aligning to TRBD1. Germline CDR1 and CDR2: PRHDT and FYEKMQ (reference sequence). V was pared by 3 bases and J by 2 bases, with 6 bases of the junction left unmatched. The length of the CDR3 is 16 residues. DNA for the CDR3: TGTGCCAGCAGCTTCAGACAGGGGGGAACCACAGATACGCAGTATTTT. This codes for CASSFRQGGTTDTQYF.

The chain combines TRBV29-1 with TRBJ2-3, with 11 bases matching TRBD2. V dropped 1 base and J dropped 1; count of bases not matched to a gene: 4. This CDR3 has 16 residues. Germline V gene lookup returns CDR1 SQVTM and CDR2 ANQGSEA. CDR3 sequence (DNA): TGCAGCGTTGAAGTAGCGGGGGGGCCGGGCACAGATACGCAGTATTTT. Protein product: CSVEVAGGPGTDTQYF.

This clone was detected only once. CDR3 region: CAIGTDNVVNTEAFF. CDR3 in DNA: TGTGCCATCGGTACAGACAATGTGGTGAACACTGAAGCTTTCTTT. The rearrangement joins TRBV10-3 to TRBJ1-1; D remains ambiguous. Trimming took off 8 bases at V and 0 bases at J, with 16 bases between the two ends. CDR3 size: 15 residues. The germline gives CDR1 ENHRY, CDR2 SYGVKD.

The V and J genes are TRBV6-1 and TRBJ2-2; tentatively, D is TRBD2 (7 bases). The CDR3 runs 14 residues. V dropped 1 base and J dropped 7 bases, with 10 bases sitting between them. Per the germline V gene, CDR1 is MNHNS and CDR2 is SASEGT. The CDR3, as DNA: TGTGCCAGCAGTGAAGAGGGGGGGATCGGGGAGCTGTTTTTT. It is translated as CASSEEGGIGELFF.

This clone was observed once. The CDR3 DNA follows: TGCGCCAGCACCCTTAACATTCCAAGCTCCTACAATGAGCAGTTCTTC. Translating it yields CASTLNIPSSYNEQFF. The chain has TRBV4-1 and TRBJ2-1; no clear D. CDR3 size: 16 residues. V was cut by 7 bases and J by 0 bases, with 16 bases left in between. The germline CDR1 and CDR2 sequences are MGHRA and YSYEKL.

The chain has TRBV7-8 and TRBJ1-5; 7 bases fit TRBD1. This CDR3 comprises 16 residues. Germline V gene sequence: CDR1 SGHVS, CDR2 FQNEAQ. V lost 3 bases and J lost 4; bases outside the gene matches: 9. The CDR3 sequence: CASSFEGGSGNQPQHF. The CDR3 DNA sequence: TGTGCCAGCAGCTTTGAAGGGGGCTCGGGAAATCAGCCCCAGCATTTT.

The chain joins TRBV19 to TRBJ1-1; tentatively, D is TRBD1 (5 bases). V was shortened by 6 bases and J by 0 bases, with 14 bases between the two germline ends. This CDR3 has 15 residues. Germline CDR1 reads LNHDA; CDR2 reads SQIVND (reference sequence). CDR3: CASRTTDKMNTEAFF. DNA of the CDR3: TGTGCCAGTAGAACGACAGATAAAATGAACACTGAAGCTTTCTTT.

This chain links TRBV4-1 with TRBJ1-1; 12 positions agree with TRBD1. Germline trimming cut 6 bases from V and 6 bases from J; bases unmatched to any gene: 5. Germline V gives CDR1 MGHRA, CDR2 YSYEKL. The CDR3 has 14 amino acids. The CDR3 protein is CASSRGQGASEAFF. CDR3 DNA: TGCGCCAGCAGTCGGGGACAGGGGGCGTCTGAAGCTTTCTTT.

Concerning this clone: The junction differs from germline at one of its ends, possibly a read error. The chain uses TRBV5-6 and TRBJ1-5, with TRBD1 matching 9 bases. Germline values: CDR1 SGHDT, CDR2 YYEEEE. The CDR3 contains 19 residues. The CDR3 spells CVSSQTAGQGAYSNQPQHF. CDR3 bases: TGTGTCAGCAGCCAAACGGCGGGACAGGGCGCATATAGCAATCAGCCCCAGCATTTT.

The DNA for the CDR3 is TGCGCCAGCAAAGCCCGGACTATGAACACCGGGGAGCTGTTTTTT. Translating gives CASKARTMNTGELFF. This sequence joins TRBV5-1 and TRBJ2-2; the D gene is possibly TRBD2 (6 bases). CDR3 length: 15 amino acids. V lost 6 bases and J lost 1, with 13 bases in between. Looked up from germline, CDR1 is SGHRS and CDR2 is YFSETQ.

The chain couples TRBV5-6 to TRBJ1-5; 7 bases match TRBD1. This CDR3 is 17 amino acids long. Germline CDR1 is SGHDT and CDR2 is YYEEEE. The ends lost 4 bases at V and 5 bases at J; junction bases unmatched: 15. The CDR3 nucleotides are TGTGCCAGCAGCAGTGCAGCAAGGGACAGAGTTGATCAGCCCCAGCATTTT. This translates into CASSSAARDRVDQPQHF.

The chain employs TRBV29-1 and TRBJ2-2; a weak D match, TRBD2 (7 bases). The germline gives CDR1 SQVTM, CDR2 ANQGSEA. This CDR3 has 13 amino acids. Trimming removed 3 bases at V and 7 bases at J, with 12 bases between. The CDR3 bases are TGCAGCGTTGACGGGGGGCAGGTCGGGGAGCTGTTTTTT. This gives the protein CSVDGGQVGELFF.